The clone carrying this T cell receptor (beta chain) was counted at least ten times. Its antigen is still unknown. The data originate from a study of molecular identifiers for immune sequencing clone quantification. Bulk TCR libraries were made with methods that had been previously described and with listed TCR primers. A single record per CDR3 protein comes from TCRdb applying MiXCR to the PCR reads. The sample consists of approximately 550,000 distinct CDR3 sequences, around 23% of them appearing once. The CDR3 runs 14 residues. V lost 10 bases, J lost 2 bases, and 17 bases lay in between. Per the germline V gene, CDR1 is KGHDR and CDR2 is SFDVKD. From around 18,000 to 910,000 sorted cells, naive CD8 libraries were generated with 10%, 30% or 50% RNA. Findings and limits, study-wide: Jurkat TCR RNA spiked in from one cell (amid some 1 million naive cells) was reportedly detectable. Clones above 20 RNA copies held over 98% of effector molecules, under 1% in naive cells.

This chain joins TRBV24-1 and TRBJ2-7; TRBD1 might be the D (5 bases). This TCR came from a human donor in good health. Some libraries in this study had Jurkat cell RNA spiked in. Source material: naive CD8+ T cells from blood, with Jurkat cell RNA spiked in. The sample's subset: FACS-sorted CD8+CD4-CCR7+CD45RA+ naive T cells. The CDR3 DNA reads TGTGCCACGGCCGGTGCAGGGTCCCCCTACGAGCAGTACTTC. Residues: CATAGAGSPYEQYF.